The sequence of this TCR beta chain was determined in a study of identifying expanded T cells in peripheral blood. General study findings and limits: Over two and four weeks, about 16 and 19 clones changed, versus more than 1 between replicates.

Concerning this clone itself: The target antigen is unknown.

Some clones are missing from TCRdb's copy, which holds only in-frame ones; the method was immunoSEQ multiplex PCR. The sample consists of around 91,000 clones, more than 70% of them appearing once. Germline CDR1 and CDR2: MDHEN and SYDVKM. This CDR3 has 13 residues. With V trimmed by 6 bases and J by 8 bases, 6 bases remained unmatched. The TCR originated in a person aged 18 to 75 in good health. The rearrangement uses TRBV28 and TRBJ2-1, with 8 positions matching TRBD2. The material sequenced was blood. Here the CDR3 DNA reads TGTGCCAGCAGCCCGACTAGCGCCTATGAGCAGTTCTTC. It encodes CASSPTSAYEQFF.